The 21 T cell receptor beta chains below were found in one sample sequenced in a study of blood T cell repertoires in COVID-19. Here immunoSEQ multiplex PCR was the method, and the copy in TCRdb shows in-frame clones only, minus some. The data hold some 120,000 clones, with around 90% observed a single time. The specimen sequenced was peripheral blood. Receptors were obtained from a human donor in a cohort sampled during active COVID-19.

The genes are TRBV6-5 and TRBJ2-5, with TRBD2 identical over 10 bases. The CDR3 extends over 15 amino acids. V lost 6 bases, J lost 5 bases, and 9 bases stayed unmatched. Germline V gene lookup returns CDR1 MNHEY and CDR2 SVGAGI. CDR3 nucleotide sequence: TGTGCCAGCAGCTCTTTCAGCGGGGGGGCGGAGACCCAGTACTTC. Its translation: CASSSFSGGAETQYF.

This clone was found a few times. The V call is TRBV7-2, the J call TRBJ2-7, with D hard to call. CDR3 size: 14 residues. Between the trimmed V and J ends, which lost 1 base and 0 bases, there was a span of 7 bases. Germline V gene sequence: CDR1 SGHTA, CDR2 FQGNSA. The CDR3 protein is CASSLGPGSYEQYF. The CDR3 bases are TGTGCCAGCAGCTTAGGCCCGGGCTCCTACGAGCAGTACTTC.

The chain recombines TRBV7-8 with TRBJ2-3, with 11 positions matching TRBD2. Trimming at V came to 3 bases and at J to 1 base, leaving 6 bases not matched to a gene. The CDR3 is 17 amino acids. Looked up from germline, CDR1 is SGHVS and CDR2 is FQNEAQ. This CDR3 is CASSLGLAGGGTDTQYF. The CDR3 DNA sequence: TGTGCCAGCAGCTTGGGGCTAGCGGGGGGCGGCACAGATACGCAGTATTTT.

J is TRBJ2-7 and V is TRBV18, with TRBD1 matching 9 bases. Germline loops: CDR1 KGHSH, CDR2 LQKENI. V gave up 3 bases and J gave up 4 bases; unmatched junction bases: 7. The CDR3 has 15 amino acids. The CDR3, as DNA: TGTGCCAGCTCACCGGCAGGGACAGGGATATACGAGCAGTACTTC. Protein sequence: CASSPAGTGIYEQYF.

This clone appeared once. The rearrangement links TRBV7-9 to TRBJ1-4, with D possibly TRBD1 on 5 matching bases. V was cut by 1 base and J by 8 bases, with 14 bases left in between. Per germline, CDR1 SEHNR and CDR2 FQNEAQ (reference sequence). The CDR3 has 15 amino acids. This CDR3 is CASSLDSGLQEKLFF. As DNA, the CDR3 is TGTGCCAGCAGCTTAGACTCAGGGCTTCAAGAAAAACTGTTTTTT. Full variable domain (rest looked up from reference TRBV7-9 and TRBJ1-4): DTGVSQNPRHKITKRGQNVTFRCDPISEHNRLYWYRQTLGQGPEFLTYFQNEAQLEKSRLLSDRFSAERPKGSFSTLEIQRTEQGDSAMYLCASSLDSGLQEKLFFGSGTQLSVL.

CDR3 protein: CASSLSSGNDQPQHF. The CDR3 nucleotides read TGTGCCAGCAGTTTATCATCAGGGAACGATCAGCCCCAGCATTTT. The chain carries TRBV27 and TRBJ1-5; D may be TRBD1 (5 bases). The CDR3 has 15 amino acids. Trimming took off 0 bases at V and 5 bases at J, with 11 bases between the two ends. The germline gives CDR1 MNHEY, CDR2 SMNVEV (reference sequence).

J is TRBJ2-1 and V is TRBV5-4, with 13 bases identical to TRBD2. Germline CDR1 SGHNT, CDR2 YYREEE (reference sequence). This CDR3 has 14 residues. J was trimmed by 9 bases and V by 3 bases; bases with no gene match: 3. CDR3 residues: CASSSGLAGSEQFF. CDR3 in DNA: TGTGCCAGCAGCTCGGGACTAGCGGGGAGTGAGCAGTTCTTC.

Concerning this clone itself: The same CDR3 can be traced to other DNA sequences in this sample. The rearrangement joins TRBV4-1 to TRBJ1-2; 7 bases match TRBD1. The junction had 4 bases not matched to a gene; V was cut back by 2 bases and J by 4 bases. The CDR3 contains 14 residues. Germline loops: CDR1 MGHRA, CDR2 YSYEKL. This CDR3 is CASSQPGQRYGYTF. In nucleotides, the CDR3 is TGCGCCAGCAGCCAACCGGGACAGCGCTATGGCTACACCTTC.

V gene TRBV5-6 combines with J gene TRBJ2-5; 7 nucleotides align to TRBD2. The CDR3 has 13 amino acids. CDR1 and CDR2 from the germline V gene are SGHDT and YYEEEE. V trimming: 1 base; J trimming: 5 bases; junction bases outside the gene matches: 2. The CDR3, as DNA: TGTGCCAGCAGCTTGACTAGCGTCGAGACCCAGTACTTC. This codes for CASSLTSVETQYF. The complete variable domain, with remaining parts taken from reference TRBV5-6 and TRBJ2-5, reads DAGVTQSPTHLIKTRGQQVTLRCSPKSGHDTVSWYQQALGQGPQFIFQYYEEEERQRGNFPDRFSGHQFPNYSSELNVNALLLGDSALYLCASSLTSVETQYFGPGTRLLVL.

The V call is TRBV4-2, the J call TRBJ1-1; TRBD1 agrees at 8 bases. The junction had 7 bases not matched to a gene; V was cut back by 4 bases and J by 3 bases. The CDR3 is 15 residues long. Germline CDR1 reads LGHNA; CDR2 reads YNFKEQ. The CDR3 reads CASSPRTGRDTEAFF. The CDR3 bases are TGTGCCAGCAGCCCCAGGACAGGGCGAGACACTGAAGCTTTCTTT.

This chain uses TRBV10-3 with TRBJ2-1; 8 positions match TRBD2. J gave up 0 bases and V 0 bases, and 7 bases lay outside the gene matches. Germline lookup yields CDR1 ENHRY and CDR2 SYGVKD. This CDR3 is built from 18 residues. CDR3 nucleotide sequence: TGTGCCATCAGTGAGTCGGGGACTAGGGGTGGCTCCTACAATGAGCAGTTCTTC. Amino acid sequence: CAISESGTRGGSYNEQFF.

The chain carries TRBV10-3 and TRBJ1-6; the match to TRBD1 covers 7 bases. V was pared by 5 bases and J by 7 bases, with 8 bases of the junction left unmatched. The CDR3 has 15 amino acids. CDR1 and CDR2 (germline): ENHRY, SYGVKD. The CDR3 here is CAISIDRAANSPLHF. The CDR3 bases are TGTGCCATCAGTATCGACAGGGCAGCCAATTCACCCCTCCACTTT.

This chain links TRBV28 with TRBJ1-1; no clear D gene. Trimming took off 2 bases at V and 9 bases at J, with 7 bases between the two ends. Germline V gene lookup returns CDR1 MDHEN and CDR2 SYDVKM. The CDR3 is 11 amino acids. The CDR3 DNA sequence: TGTGCCAGCAGTTTACGGGTACAAGCTTTCTTT. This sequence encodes CASSLRVQAFF.

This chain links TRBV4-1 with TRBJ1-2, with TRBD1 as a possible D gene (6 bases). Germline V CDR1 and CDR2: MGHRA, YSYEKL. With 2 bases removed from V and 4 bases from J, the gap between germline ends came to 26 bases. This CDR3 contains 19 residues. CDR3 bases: TGCGCCAGCAGCCAACATTTCGCCCACAGGGTGGTGGAAGGCTATGGCTACACCTTC. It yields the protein CASSQHFAHRVVEGYGYTF.

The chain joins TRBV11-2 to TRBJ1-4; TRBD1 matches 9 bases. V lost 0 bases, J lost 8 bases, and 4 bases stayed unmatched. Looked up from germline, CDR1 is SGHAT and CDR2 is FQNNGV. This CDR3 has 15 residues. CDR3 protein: CASSLDNRGREKLFF. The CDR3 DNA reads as TGTGCCAGCAGCTTAGATAACAGGGGGCGGGAAAAACTGTTTTTT.

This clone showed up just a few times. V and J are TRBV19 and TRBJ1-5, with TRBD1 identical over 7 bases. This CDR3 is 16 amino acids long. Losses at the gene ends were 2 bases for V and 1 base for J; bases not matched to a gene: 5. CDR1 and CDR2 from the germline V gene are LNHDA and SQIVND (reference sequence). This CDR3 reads CASSIIQGRSNQPQHF. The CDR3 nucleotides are TGTGCCAGTAGTATAATACAGGGGAGGAGCAATCAGCCCCAGCATTTT.

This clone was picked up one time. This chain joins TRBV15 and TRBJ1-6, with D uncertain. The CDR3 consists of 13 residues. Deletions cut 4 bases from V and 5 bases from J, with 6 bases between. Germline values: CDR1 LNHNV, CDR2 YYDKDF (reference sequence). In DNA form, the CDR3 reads TGTGCCACCAGCACCGCGAATAATTCACCCCTCCACTTT. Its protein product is CATSTANNSPLHF.

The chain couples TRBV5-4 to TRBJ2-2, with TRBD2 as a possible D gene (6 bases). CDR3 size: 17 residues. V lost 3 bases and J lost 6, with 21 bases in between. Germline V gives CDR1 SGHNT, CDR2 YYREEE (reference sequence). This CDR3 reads CASSSEGRGSWPGELFF. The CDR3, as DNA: TGTGCCAGCAGCTCGGAAGGTCGGGGGAGTTGGCCCGGGGAGCTGTTTTTT.

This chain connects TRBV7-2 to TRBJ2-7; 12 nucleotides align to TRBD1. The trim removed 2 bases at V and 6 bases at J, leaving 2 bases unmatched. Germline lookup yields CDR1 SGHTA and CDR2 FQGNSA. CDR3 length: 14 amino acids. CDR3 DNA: TGTGCCAGCAGCTTATGGGACAGGGGGCTCGAGCAGTACTTC. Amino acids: CASSLWDRGLEQYF.

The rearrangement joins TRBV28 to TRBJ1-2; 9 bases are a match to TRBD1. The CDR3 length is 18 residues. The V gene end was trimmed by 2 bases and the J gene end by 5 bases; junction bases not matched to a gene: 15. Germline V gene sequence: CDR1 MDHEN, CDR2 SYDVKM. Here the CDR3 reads CASSLIRGQGFAPYGYTF. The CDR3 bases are TGTGCCAGCAGTTTAATCCGGGGACAGGGTTTTGCCCCGTATGGCTACACCTTC.

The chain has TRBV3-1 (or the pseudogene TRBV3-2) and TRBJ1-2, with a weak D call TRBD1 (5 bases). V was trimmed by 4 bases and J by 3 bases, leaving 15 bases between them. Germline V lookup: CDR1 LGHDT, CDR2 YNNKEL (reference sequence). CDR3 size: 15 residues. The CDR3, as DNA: TGTGCCAGCAGCCGCTTGGGGGGGGGAGACTATGGCTACACCTTC. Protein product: CASSRLGGGDYGYTF.